This T cell receptor beta chain was profiled in a study of monozygotic twins with inflammatory bowel disease. The CDR3 totals 15 residues. Germline V gene sequence: CDR1 SGHVS, CDR2 FQNEAQ. On this clonotype: The antigen is unknown.

Study-level findings and limits: The data gave no support to a single strong IBD-associated signal or clonotype. Distinction of different T cell subtypes was not possible.

Starting material for each TCR library was roughly 3,300 ng of total RNA. Investigators made cDNA in eight separate reactions per sample. TCRdb reprocessed the 5' RACE reads; each CDR3 protein has one entry and no DNA is given. The clone table shows just over 300,000 distinct CDR3 sequences, with the ten largest holding approximately 5.9%. The sequenced sample consisted of blood. The rearrangement uses TRBV7-8 and TRBJ1-4; TCRdb proposes TRBD1, but this gene call is untestable without DNA. This sequence was found in a human donor with ulcerative colitis or Crohn's disease, or a healthy co-twin of an affected twin (not recorded which). The CDR3 loop is CASSRVGGTNEKLFF.